A selection of T cell receptor beta chains follows, all from one sample in a study of brain T cells in children with intractable seizures. The data were produced by immunoSEQ multiplex PCR, yet TCRdb's version contains in-frame clones alone and is incomplete. The table has about 80,000 clones, approximately 90% seen once; the top ten hold roughly a quarter. The sample here was peripheral blood, taken at surgery. These receptors all stem from a girl aged 2 to 9 with Rasmussen encephalitis and intractable seizures. CDR3s include the opening cysteine and the closing phenylalanine or tryptophan. Fields, in order: J gene, V gene, D gene, clone size, CDR3 protein, CDR3 DNA. The D gene is left open where the match is weak. Clone size is shown for a subset of rows, as once, few, many or a class of expanded clone.

TRBJ2-3 | TRBV28 | NA | NA | CASSLGAPTSTDTQYF | TGTGCCAGCAGTTTAGGGGCGCCAACTAGCACAGATACGCAGTATTTT
TRBJ2-2 | TRBV2 | NA | NA | CASSRRGGELFF | TGTGCCAGCAGTCGCCGGGGCGGGGAGCTGTTTTTT
TRBJ1-1 | TRBV7-9 | NA | few | CASRDRYTEAFF | TGTGCCAGCAGGGACCGTTACACTGAAGCTTTCTTT
TRBJ2-3 | TRBV9 | TRBD1 | NA | CASSPRQGGADTQYF | TGTGCCAGCAGCCCCCGACAGGGTGGCGCAGATACGCAGTATTTT
TRBJ1-1 | TRBV12-3/TRBV12-4 | NA | NA | CASSLAATTEAFF | TGTGCCAGCAGTTTGGCGGCAACCACTGAAGCTTTCTTT
TRBJ1-5 | TRBV12-5 | NA | NA | CASGFGTAFQGPQHF | TGTGCTAGTGGTTTCGGGACCGCTTTCCAGGGGCCCCAGCATTTT
TRBJ2-1 | TRBV5-4 | TRBD1 | NA | CASSLGGQGTSEQFF | TGTGCCAGCAGCTTAGGTGGACAGGGTACATCTGAGCAGTTCTTC
TRBJ2-5 | TRBV12-3/TRBV12-4 | TRBD2 | NA | CASSLVSGETQYF | TGTGCCAGCAGCCTGGTTAGCGGGGAGACCCAGTACTTC
TRBJ2-7 | TRBV19 | NA | NA | CASREGGEQYF | TGTGCCAGTAGGGAGGGTGGAGAGCAGTACTTC
TRBJ2-7 | TRBV6-5 | NA | NA | CASSRNRDGGSEQYF | TGTGCCAGCAGTCGGAACCGGGACGGCGGGTCCGAGCAGTACTTC
TRBJ2-1 | TRBV7-9 | TRBD2 | once | CASSLSSGLQFF | TGTGCCAGCAGCTTGTCTAGCGGACTACAGTTCTTC
TRBJ1-5 | TRBV28 | NA | NA | CASSLGRQPQHF | TGTGCCAGCAGTTTAGGTCGCCAGCCCCAGCATTTT
TRBJ2-5 | TRBV6-5 | NA | NA | CASSGGGETQYF | TGTGCCAGCTCGGGTGGGGGGGAGACCCAGTACTTC
TRBJ1-2 | TRBV25-1 | NA | NA | CASSDLHGYTF | TGTGCCAGCAGTGACCTTCATGGCTACACCTTC
TRBJ2-4 | TRBV30 | NA | NA | CAWRGAGGILAGNIQYF | TGTGCCTGGAGAGGGGCAGGGGGGATTCTGGCGGGAAACATTCAGTACTTC
TRBJ1-2 | TRBV7-9 | NA | NA | CASSPSVWVRVHANYGYTF | TGTGCCAGCAGCCCCTCCGTCTGGGTTCGGGTCCACGCTAACTATGGCTACACCTTC
TRBJ1-1 | TRBV27 | TRBD1 | NA | CASSWVRVQGDTEAFF | TGTGCCAGCAGTTGGGTGAGGGTACAGGGGGACACTGAAGCTTTCTTT
TRBJ1-1 | TRBV29-1 | NA | NA | CSVARRSDNTEAFF | TGCAGCGTTGCCCGACGGTCTGATAACACTGAAGCTTTCTTT
TRBJ1-1 | TRBV27 | NA | NA | CASSLMGGTEAFF | TGTGCCAGCAGTTTGATGGGGGGAACTGAAGCTTTCTTT
TRBJ1-1 | TRBV5-1 | NA | few | CASMGQGHTEAFF | TGCGCCAGCATGGGGCAGGGACACACTGAAGCTTTCTTT
TRBJ1-5 | TRBV7-9 | NA | NA | CASSLGGYSNQPQHF | TGTGCCAGCAGCTTAGGAGGGTATAGCAATCAGCCCCAGCATTTT
TRBJ2-1 | TRBV11-2 | NA | NA | CASSLHPLRRGPSYNEQFF | TGTGCCAGCAGCTTGCATCCTCTCCGGCGGGGGCCCTCCTACAATGAGCAGTTCTTC
TRBJ2-1 | TRBV19 | NA | NA | CASSMHRYNEQFF | TGTGCCAGTAGTATGCATCGATACAATGAGCAGTTCTTC
TRBJ2-7 | TRBV6-5 | NA | NA | CASSYSPAYEQYF | TGTGCCAGCAGTTACTCGCCAGCATACGAGCAGTACTTC
TRBJ1-5 | TRBV28 | NA | NA | CASSLSNQGSNQPQHF | TGTGCCAGCAGTTTATCGAATCAGGGTAGCAATCAGCCCCAGCATTTT
TRBJ2-6 | TRBV5-4 | NA | NA | CASSLGALGGANVLTF | TGTGCCAGCAGCTTGGGGGCCCTTGGCGGGGCCAACGTCCTGACTTTC
TRBJ1-5 | TRBV22-1 | NA | NA | CPGSAPLRHLWDSQPQHF | TGTCCTGGGAGCGCGCCGCTCAGACATCTTTGGGACAGTCAGCCCCAGCATTTT
TRBJ2-7 | TRBV28 | TRBD2 | NA | CACCPGGPLSYEQYF | TGTGCCTGTTGCCCGGGGGGTCCACTTTCCTACGAGCAGTACTTC
TRBJ2-7 | TRBV9 | NA | NA | CASSVGPEAYEQYF | TGTGCCAGCAGCGTAGGTCCCGAGGCCTACGAGCAGTACTTC
TRBJ2-1 | TRBV5-5 | TRBD2 | NA | CASGGPSGGSEQFF | TGTGCCAGTGGCGGGCCTAGCGGGGGGAGTGAGCAGTTCTTC
TRBJ2-1 | TRBV30 | NA | NA | CAWSGGFRRGGEQFF | TGTGCCTGGAGTGGAGGATTTCGGCGGGGAGGTGAGCAGTTCTTC
TRBJ2-3 | TRBV4-2 | NA | NA | CASSPTRERADTQYF | TGTGCCAGCAGCCCAACACGGGAAAGGGCAGATACGCAGTATTTT
TRBJ1-2 | TRBV12-3/TRBV12-4 | TRBD1 | NA | CASSSQGARGYTF | TGTGCCAGCAGTTCACAGGGGGCGCGTGGCTACACCTTC
TRBJ2-7 | TRBV7-2 | TRBD2 | NA | CASSLGASGTYEQYF | TGTGCCAGCAGCTTAGGGGCTAGCGGCACCTACGAGCAGTACTTC
TRBJ1-6 | TRBV27 | NA | NA | CASSSGTAANSPLHF | TGTGCCAGCAGTTCGGGGACCGCAGCCAATTCACCCCTCCACTTT
TRBJ1-3 | TRBV7-9 | NA | NA | CASRPWGGSSGNTIYF | TGTGCCAGCCGTCCGTGGGGGGGTTCCTCTGGAAACACCATATATTTT
TRBJ2-5 | TRBV6-2/TRBV6-3 | NA | NA | CASSSGLQETQYF | TGTGCCAGCAGCTCCGGGCTCCAAGAGACCCAGTACTTC
TRBJ1-6 | TRBV28 | NA | once | CASSLRDSPLHF | TGTGCCAGCAGTTTAAGGGATTCACCCCTCCACTTT
TRBJ2-2 | TRBV11-2 | NA | NA | CASSDQNTGELFF | TGTGCCAGCAGCGACCAAAACACCGGGGAGCTGTTTTTT
TRBJ1-6 | TRBV5-5 | NA | NA | CASSSMDGDSPLHF | TGTGCCAGCAGCTCGATGGACGGAGATTCACCCCTCCACTTT
TRBJ1-6 | TRBV2 | NA | NA | CASSVGIRSSPLHF | TGTGCCAGCAGTGTGGGGATCAGGAGTTCACCCCTCCACTTT
TRBJ2-1 | TRBV6-5 | NA | NA | CASSYSILGGNNEQFF | TGTGCCAGCAGTTACTCGATACTAGGAGGGAACAATGAGCAGTTCTTC
TRBJ1-3 | TRBV11-1 | NA | NA | CASSHSGGNTIYF | TGTGCCAGCAGCCATTCGGGTGGAAACACCATATATTTT
TRBJ1-5 | TRBV6-5 | TRBD1 | NA | CASSYARGYQPQHF | TGTGCCAGCAGTTACGCCAGGGGGTATCAGCCCCAGCATTTT
TRBJ1-1 | TRBV6-5 | TRBD1 | NA | CASRTGTADTEAFF | TGTGCCAGCAGAACCGGGACAGCTGACACTGAAGCTTTCTTT
TRBJ2-2 | TRBV4-1 | NA | NA | CASSHHEGPQSGELFF | TGCGCCAGCAGCCACCATGAAGGCCCTCAATCCGGGGAGCTGTTTTTT
TRBJ1-5 | TRBV7-6 | NA | NA | CASSLDGNQPQHF | TGTGCCAGCAGCTTAGATGGGAATCAGCCCCAGCATTTT
TRBJ1-2 | TRBV14 | TRBD1 | NA | CASSQEYTGDGYTF | TGTGCCAGCAGCCAAGAGTATACAGGGGATGGCTACACCTTC
TRBJ1-6 | TRBV2 | NA | NA | CASSESPGHPNSPLHF | TGTGCCAGCAGTGAGTCCCCGGGACACCCTAATTCACCCCTCCACTTT
TRBJ1-1 | TRBV27 | NA | NA | CASSFYKLRNTEAFF | TGTGCCAGCAGTTTTTACAAATTAAGGAACACTGAAGCTTTCTTT
TRBJ1-1 | TRBV10-2 | NA | NA | CASNLGGERNTEAFF | TGCGCCAGCAACCTTGGGGGGGAAAGGAACACTGAAGCTTTCTTT
TRBJ1-6 | TRBV6-1 | NA | NA | CASSETTGSSLGSPLHF | TGTGCCAGCAGTGAAACCACAGGGAGTTCGTTGGGTTCACCCCTCCACTTT
TRBJ2-2 | TRBV6-2/TRBV6-3 | NA | NA | CASSSEGPRTGELFF | TGTGCCAGCAGCAGCGAGGGTCCGAGGACCGGGGAGCTGTTTTTT
TRBJ2-7 | TRBV27 | NA | NA | CASSSGADSYEQYF | TGTGCCAGCAGTTCCGGAGCGGACTCCTACGAGCAGTACTTC
TRBJ1-2 | TRBV19 | NA | NA | CASSILTGQGYTF | TGTGCCAGTAGTATATTGACTGGACAGGGCTACACCTTC
TRBJ1-4 | TRBV7-8 | NA | NA | CASSLAGATNEKLFF | TGTGCCAGCAGCTTAGCTGGGGCAACTAATGAAAAACTGTTTTTT
TRBJ2-2 | TRBV19 | TRBD2 | NA | CASSLTSGGPNTGELFF | TGTGCCAGTAGTCTGACTAGCGGGGGACCAAACACCGGGGAGCTGTTTTTT
TRBJ2-4 | TRBV30 | NA | NA | CAWKEDGAKNIQYF | TGTGCCTGGAAGGAGGATGGAGCCAAAAACATTCAGTACTTC
TRBJ2-5 | TRBV19 | TRBD2 | NA | CASRYKRTSGRDQETQYF | TGTGCCAGTAGATATAAACGGACTAGCGGGAGAGATCAAGAGACCCAGTACTTC
TRBJ1-2 | TRBV20-1 | NA | NA | CSASRQNYGYTF | TGCAGTGCTAGTAGGCAGAACTATGGCTACACCTTC